The 32 T cell receptor beta chains in this list originate from one sample, sequenced in a study of T cell responses to AZD1222 COVID-19 vaccine. The table came from immunoSEQ multiplex PCR; TCRdb's copy has only in-frame clones and leaves some out. The table has about 150,000 clones, more than 75% seen once. The sample consisted of peripheral blood, taken 28 days after the second AZD1222 dose. The receptors here all came from an adult who received the AZD1222 COVID-19 vaccine.

This rearrangement joins TRBV28 to TRBJ1-5, with D possibly matching TRBD1 (6 bases). In germline, CDR1 is MDHEN, CDR2 SYDVKM. With 9 bases removed from V and 5 bases from J, the gap between germline ends came to 11 bases. This CDR3 is built from 12 residues. CDR3 protein: CASQGIYQPQHF. The DNA of the CDR3 is TGTGCCAGTCAGGGGATTTATCAGCCCCAGCATTTT.

The J gene is TRBJ2-1, the V gene TRBV7-3, with 7 bases identical to TRBD2. Looked up from germline, CDR1 is SGHTA and CDR2 is FQGTGA. The CDR3 extends over 14 amino acids. V dropped 5 bases and J dropped 8; count of bases not matched to a gene: 9. The CDR3 loop reads CASSRGWTSDEQFF. The CDR3 bases are TGTGCCAGCAGCCGAGGGTGGACTAGTGATGAGCAGTTCTTC.

The chain uses TRBV7-2 and TRBJ2-1; 12 bases line up with TRBD2. This CDR3 comprises 16 residues. Trimming at V came to 5 bases and at J to 7 bases, leaving 9 bases not matched to a gene. Looked up from germline, CDR1 is SGHTA and CDR2 is FQGNSA. This CDR3 reads CASSPRLAGDRNEQFF. DNA for the CDR3: TGTGCCAGCAGCCCGAGACTAGCGGGGGACAGGAATGAGCAGTTCTTC.

Turning to this clone: Other DNA variants within this sample encode the same CDR3. This sequence joins TRBV7-9 and TRBJ2-2; D not resolved. Trimming took 3 bases from V and 0 from J, leaving 5 bases between them. In germline, CDR1 is SEHNR, CDR2 FQNEAQ (reference sequence). The CDR3 spans 14 residues. CDR3 in DNA: TGTGCCAGCAGCTTCCGGGCGAACACCGGGGAGCTGTTTTTT. It encodes CASSFRANTGELFF.

This chain uses TRBV14 with TRBJ1-3; D not certain. From germline, CDR1 is SGHDN and CDR2 FVKESK. V lost 0 bases to trimming and J lost 2 bases, with 8 bases between them. The CDR3 contains 15 residues. The CDR3 region has the DNA TGTGCCAGCAGCCAAGACCCGGGAGCTGGAAACACCATATATTTT. It specifies CASSQDPGAGNTIYF.

V gene TRBV18 combines with J gene TRBJ2-5; a weak D match, TRBD2 (5 bases). Germline CDR1 is KGHSH and CDR2 is LQKENI. The CDR3 totals 13 residues. Trimming shortened V by 1 base and J by 5 bases, and 8 bases separated the two germline ends. DNA for the CDR3: TGTGCCAGCTCACCACAGGGAGTTGAGACCCAGTACTTC. Translation gives CASSPQGVETQYF.

The CDR3 coding sequence is TGTGCCAGCAGCTCGGGACTAGCGGGATCCCGAGAGACCCAGTACTTC. It encodes CASSSGLAGSRETQYF. The chain couples TRBV7-3 to TRBJ2-5; 13 bases map to TRBD2. CDR1 and CDR2 (germline): SGHTA, FQGTGA. The CDR3 contains 16 residues. With V trimmed by 4 bases and J by 4 bases, 6 bases remained unmatched.

This chain uses TRBV9 with TRBJ1-3; 7 nucleotides align to TRBD1. The CDR3 sequence is 15 residues long. CDR1 is SGDLS, CDR2 YYNGEE, per germline. V lost 4 bases to trimming and J lost 0 bases; unmatched junction nucleotides: 4. The CDR3 reads CASSPGQFSGNTIYF. DNA for the CDR3: TGTGCCAGCAGCCCGGGACAGTTCTCTGGAAACACCATATATTTT.

The rearrangement links TRBV27 to TRBJ1-6; 10 bases are a match to TRBD1. The V gene end was trimmed by 9 bases and the J gene end by 14 bases; junction bases not matched to a gene: 7. The CDR3 totals 12 residues. CDR1 is MNHEY and CDR2 is SMNVEV in the germline V gene (reference sequence). The CDR3 region has the DNA TGTGCCAGTCAGACAGGGGGCAGGGCCCTCCACTTT. Residues: CASQTGGRALHF.

This chain connects TRBV5-1 to TRBJ1-2; 7 bases are a match to TRBD1. The CDR3 is made up of 13 amino acids. The germline gives CDR1 SGHRS, CDR2 YFSETQ. The J segment lost 2 bases and the V segment lost 4 bases, leaving 2 bases of the junction unmatched. CDR3 amino acids: CASSETGNYGYTF. DNA of the CDR3: TGCGCCAGCAGCGAGACAGGGAACTATGGCTACACCTTC.

The gene calls are TRBV11-2 and TRBJ1-5; maybe TRBD1 (5 bases). There are 15 residues in the CDR3. Trimming removed 5 bases at V and 7 bases at J, with 18 bases between. The V gene's germline CDR1 is SGHAT and CDR2 FQNNGV. CDR3 sequence reads: CASSPSGGQSQPQHF. Written as DNA, the CDR3 is TGTGCCAGCAGCCCAAGCGGCGGACAATCCCAGCCCCAGCATTTT.

This sequence joins TRBV7-6 and TRBJ2-3; 10 nucleotides match TRBD2. Germline-derived CDR1 and CDR2 are SGHVS and FNYEAQ. The junction had 2 bases not matched to a gene; V was cut back by 0 bases and J by 5 bases. The CDR3 contains 15 residues. CDR3 nucleotide sequence: TGTGCCAGCAGCTTAGCGCTAGCGGGAGTAGATACGCAGTATTTT. This sequence encodes CASSLALAGVDTQYF.

In its sample, this clone was seen a few times. The chain links TRBV6-5 to TRBJ2-3; D gene uncertain. V lost 4 bases to trimming and J lost 0 bases, with 11 bases between them. This CDR3 has 15 amino acids. Germline CDR1 reads MNHEY; CDR2 reads SVGAGI. In DNA, the CDR3 is TGTGCCAGCAGTTTAAAGGGTGCTAGCACAGATACGCAGTATTTT. It is translated as CASSLKGASTDTQYF.

This sequence joins TRBV7-9 and TRBJ1-6; maybe TRBD1 (5 bases). Germline V gene sequence: CDR1 SEHNR, CDR2 FQNEAQ (reference sequence). The ends were cut back, 4 bases at V and 9 bases at J, with 16 bases in the middle. The CDR3 consists of 15 residues. The CDR3 sequence: CASSSSQGESSPLHF. The DNA for the CDR3 is TGTGCCAGCAGCTCGTCCCAAGGGGAAAGTTCACCCCTCCACTTT.

The chain joins TRBV7-8 to TRBJ1-4; a possible D gene is TRBD1 (6 bases). V lost 0 bases and J 8 bases, leaving 13 bases between the germline ends. The CDR3 consists of 15 residues. The V gene's germline CDR1 is SGHVS and CDR2 FQNEAQ. This CDR3 is CASSLAGGAGEKLFF. CDR3 coding DNA: TGTGCCAGCAGCTTAGCGGGGGGGGCGGGAGAAAAACTGTTTTTT. The complete variable domain, with remaining parts taken from reference TRBV7-8 and TRBJ1-4, reads GAGVSQSPRYKVAKRGQDVALRCDPISGHVSLFWYQQALGQGPEFLTYFQNEAQLDKSGLPSDRFFAERPEGSVSTLKIQRTQQEDSAVYLCASSLAGGAGEKLFFGSGTQLSVL.

This chain uses TRBV4-3 with TRBJ2-3; TRBD1 matches at 10 bases. CDR1 and CDR2 (germline): LGHNA, YSLEER. The trim removed 5 bases at V and 6 bases at J, leaving 5 bases unmatched. CDR3 length equals 14 residues. CDR3 DNA sequence: TGCGCCAGCAGCGGGGGACAGGGGAGGGATACGCAGTATTTT. Its translation is CASSGGQGRDTQYF.

The rearrangement joins TRBV15 to TRBJ2-4; TRBD1 matches 9 bases. CDR3 length equals 18 residues. The V gene's germline CDR1 is LNHNV and CDR2 YYDKDF (reference sequence). J gave up 2 bases and V 1 base, and 9 bases lay outside the gene matches. The CDR3 DNA is TGTGCCACCAGCAGAGCGGACAGGGGAAGTGTAACCAAAAACATTCAGTACTTC. It is translated as CATSRADRGSVTKNIQYF. Looking up the rest from reference TRBV15 and TRBJ2-4 gives the full variable domain: DAMVIQNPRYQVTQFGKPVTLSCSQTLNHNVMYWYQQKSSQAPKLLFHYYDKDFNNEADTPDNFQSRRPNTSFCFLDIRSPGLGDTAMYLCATSRADRGSVTKNIQYFGAGTRLSVL.

The chain links TRBV10-3 to TRBJ1-2; 8 nucleotides align to TRBD1. The CDR3 extends over 15 amino acids. V shed 7 bases and J 4 bases; nucleotides not matched to a gene: 11. The germline V gene encodes CDR1 ENHRY and CDR2 SYGVKD. This CDR3 is CAINLSGTGPYGYTF. In DNA form, the CDR3 reads TGTGCCATCAACCTTTCCGGGACAGGACCCTATGGCTACACCTTC.

The chain employs TRBV18 and TRBJ2-2, with D perhaps given as TRBD1 or TRBD2 (5 bases each). Germline V gene data show CDR1 as KGHSH and CDR2 as LQKENI. Trimming stripped 3 bases from V and 5 bases from J, with 19 bases between. CDR3 size: 17 residues. The CDR3 bases are TGTGCCAGCTCACCGGAATTGTTGGGAGCAGGGACCGGGGAGCTGTTTTTT. Translation: CASSPELLGAGTGELFF.

The chain combines TRBV11-2 with TRBJ2-3, with TRBD2 as a possible D gene (5 bases). CDR1 is SGHAT, CDR2 FQNNGV, per germline. V was cut by 2 bases and J by 5 bases, with 8 bases left in between. The CDR3 is 13 residues long. The DNA of the CDR3 is TGTGCCAGCAGCTTATCAGGAGGAGATACGCAGTATTTT. The encoded protein is CASSLSGGDTQYF.

The V gene is TRBV10-3, the J gene TRBJ1-2; 8 bases are shared with TRBD1. Losses at the gene ends were 7 bases for V and 9 bases for J; bases not matched to a gene: 13. Germline lookup yields CDR1 ENHRY and CDR2 SYGVKD. The CDR3 is 14 amino acids. The CDR3 DNA reads as TGTGCCATCACCTCCCCGGACAGGGATCGACGCTACACCTTC. This sequence encodes CAITSPDRDRRYTF.

The chain is built from TRBV24-1 and TRBJ1-5; 7 nucleotides agree with TRBD1. Germline assignment: CDR1 KGHDR and CDR2 SFDVKD. The trim removed 9 bases at V and 4 bases at J, leaving 8 bases unmatched. The CDR3 has 14 residues. This CDR3 is CATQLGTANQPQHF. Written as DNA, the CDR3 is TGTGCCACCCAGCTAGGGACAGCTAATCAGCCCCAGCATTTT.

This chain uses TRBV6-5 with TRBJ1-3; D is unclear. Trimming pared 4 bases from V and 3 bases from J, leaving 10 bases between. This CDR3 has 14 residues. Germline loops: CDR1 MNHEY, CDR2 SVGAGI. The CDR3 DNA reads as TGTGCCAGCAGTTTGTTTGTAGGTGGAAACACCATATATTTT. Translation: CASSLFVGGNTIYF.

This rearrangement joins TRBV28 to TRBJ2-1; 12 nucleotides match TRBD2. J was trimmed by 1 base and V by 11 bases; bases with no gene match: 3. Germline lookup yields CDR1 MDHEN and CDR2 SYDVKM. The CDR3 sequence is 14 residues long. CDR3: CAHGLAGSYNEQFF. CDR3 DNA: TGTGCCCACGGACTAGCGGGGTCCTACAATGAGCAGTTCTTC.

The V gene is TRBV5-1, the J gene TRBJ2-7; possibly TRBD1 or TRBD2 for D (5 bases each). Germline-derived CDR1 and CDR2 are SGHRS and YFSETQ. V was trimmed by 4 bases and J by 0 bases, leaving 17 bases between them. The CDR3 covers 16 residues. CDR3 residues: CASSLWTGTDSYEQYF. CDR3 nucleotides: TGCGCCAGCAGCCTTTGGACCGGGACCGACTCCTACGAGCAGTACTTC. The full variable domain, completed using reference TRBV5-1 and TRBJ2-7, is KAGVTQTPRYLIKTRGQQVTLSCSPISGHRSVSWYQQTPGQGLQFLFEYFSETQRNKGNFPGRFSGRQFSNSRSEMNVSTLELGDSALYLCASSLWTGTDSYEQYFGPGTRLTVT.

A single count supports this clone. The rearrangement uses TRBV5-1 and TRBJ2-3; the D gene is possibly TRBD2 (6 bases). V was trimmed by 4 bases and J by 2 bases, leaving 23 bases between them. The CDR3 spans 18 residues. CDR1 is SGHRS and CDR2 is YFSETQ in the germline V gene. CDR3 bases: TGCGCCAGCAGCCTCCGGCGGGACCAAACCCTCCCCACAGATACGCAGTATTTT. Translating gives CASSLRRDQTLPTDTQYF.

This sequence joins TRBV25-1 and TRBJ2-5; perhaps D is TRBD1 or TRBD2 (5 bases each). The CDR3 is made up of 12 amino acids. Germline V gene data show CDR1 as MGHDK and CDR2 as SYGVNS. V was trimmed by 1 base and J by 12 bases, leaving 12 bases between them. Here the CDR3 reads CASSESGALKYF. In DNA, the CDR3 is TGTGCCAGCAGTGAATCCGGGGCCTTAAAGTACTTC.

The chain links TRBV19 to TRBJ2-1, with TRBD2 identical over 7 bases. CDR1 is LNHDA and CDR2 is SQIVND in the germline V gene (reference sequence). The CDR3 extends over 15 amino acids. The junction had 11 bases not matched to a gene; V was cut back by 5 bases and J by 7 bases. CDR3 residues: CASSPQVGGGNEQFF. The CDR3, as DNA: TGTGCCAGTAGTCCACAGGTGGGGGGGGGAAATGAGCAGTTCTTC.

The chain uses TRBV24-1 and TRBJ2-1, with TRBD1 identical over 10 bases. In germline, CDR1 is KGHDR, CDR2 SFDVKD. V lost 3 bases, J lost 6 bases, and 4 bases stayed unmatched. The CDR3 contains 15 residues. The CDR3 sequence: CATSDRGQGINEQFF. The DNA for the CDR3 is TGTGCCACCAGTGATAGGGGACAGGGGATCAATGAGCAGTTCTTC.

The rearrangement joins TRBV29-1 to TRBJ2-1, with D hard to call. Per the germline V gene, CDR1 is SQVTM and CDR2 is ANQGSEA. This CDR3 spans 11 amino acids. With 7 bases removed from V and 5 bases from J, the gap between germline ends came to 9 bases. The CDR3 protein is CSEETNNEQFF. The CDR3, as DNA: TGCAGCGAGGAGACAAACAATGAGCAGTTCTTC.

The chain carries TRBV11-2 and TRBJ2-1, with D perhaps assigned TRBD1 or TRBD2 (6 bases each). V was cut by 5 bases and J by 9 bases, with 17 bases left in between. In germline, CDR1 is SGHAT, CDR2 FQNNGV. The CDR3 runs to 14 residues. CDR3 coding DNA: TGTGCCAGCAGCCGAGATGCCGGAGGGGGTGAGCAGTTCTTC. Protein sequence: CASSRDAGGGEQFF. The variable domain in full, completed from reference TRBV11-2 and TRBJ2-1, reads EAGVAQSPRYKIIEKRQSVAFWCNPISGHATLYWYQQILGQGPKLLIQFQNNGVVDDSQLPKDRFSAERLKGVDSTLKIQPAKLEDSAVYLCASSRDAGGGEQFFGPGTRLTVL.

This clone was detected a few times. The chain links TRBV11-2 to TRBJ2-7; D remains unclear. Germline CDR1 reads SGHAT; CDR2 reads FQNNGV. The ends were cut back, 0 bases at V and 3 bases at J, with 9 bases in the middle. This CDR3 spans 14 amino acids. The CDR3 sequence is CASSLDPRLYEQYF. The CDR3 nucleotides read TGTGCCAGCAGCTTAGATCCCAGGCTCTACGAGCAGTACTTC.